The 25 T cell receptor beta chains below come from one sample, sequenced in a study of Ad26.COV2.S vaccination and SARS-CoV-2 variants. Treatment noted: around 19 received Ad26.COV2.S at low or high dose, single or two shots; roughly five received placebo; per-sample allocation not given. Sampling was done on day 63 after the first vaccine or placebo injection. The protocol was immunoSEQ multiplex PCR, while the TCRdb copy is restricted to in-frame clones and leaves out a portion. The table shows hundreds of thousands of clones, with around 89% occurring only once. This specimen was peripheral blood, taken in a trial of Ad26.COV2.S vaccine versus placebo. These receptors all stem from a person between 18 and 65 years old who received the Ad26.COV2.S COVID-19 vaccine or a placebo.

The chain uses TRBV29-1 and TRBJ2-1, with 7 bases fitting TRBD1. With 2 bases clipped from V and 6 bases from J, the junction kept 7 bases outside the gene matches. From germline, CDR1 is SQVTM and CDR2 ANQGSEA. The CDR3 spans 14 residues. The CDR3 nucleotides are TGCAGCGTTGAATCGGGACAGATATCCAATGAGCAGTTCTTC. This codes for CSVESGQISNEQFF.

The J gene is TRBJ1-2, the V gene TRBV5-6, with D maybe TRBD1 (6 bases). The V and J ends lost 1 base and 2 bases respectively, with 12 bases between them. CDR3 size: 15 residues. Germline V gives CDR1 SGHDT, CDR2 YYEEEE. The CDR3 protein is CASSLPTGLNYGYTF. The CDR3 bases are TGTGCCAGCAGCTTGCCCACAGGGTTGAACTATGGCTACACCTTC.

The J gene is TRBJ2-1, the V gene TRBV30, with TRBD2 matching 7 bases. The CDR3 spans 13 residues. V shed 5 bases and J 8 bases; nucleotides not matched to a gene: 9. The germline gives CDR1 GTSNPN, CDR2 SVGIG (reference sequence). The CDR3 reads CAWRRDRGDEQFF. The CDR3, as DNA: TGTGCCTGGCGGAGGGACCGGGGGGATGAGCAGTTCTTC.

The V and J genes are TRBV4-2 and TRBJ1-2; unclear D gene. V was shortened by 5 bases and J by 8 bases, with 15 bases between the two germline ends. This CDR3 is built from 13 residues. CDR1 is LGHNA and CDR2 is YNFKEQ in the germline V gene. The CDR3 spells CASSYRRGQGYTF. The CDR3 bases are TGTGCCAGCAGCTATCGTCGAGGGCAGGGCTACACCTTC.

The V gene is TRBV6-5, the J gene TRBJ1-2, with 10 bases matching TRBD1. The CDR3 contains 13 residues. Trimming at V came to 7 bases and at J to 9 bases, leaving 8 bases not matched to a gene. Germline-derived CDR1 and CDR2 are MNHEY and SVGAGI. For the CDR3, the DNA is TGTGCCAGCATGCCGGGACAGGGGATCCGCTACACCTTC. This encodes CASMPGQGIRYTF.

This sequence joins TRBV5-4 and TRBJ2-1, with 9 positions matching TRBD2. Germline V gives CDR1 SGHNT, CDR2 YYREEE (reference sequence). The CDR3 consists of 12 residues. V lost 5 bases to trimming and J lost 10 bases; unmatched junction nucleotides: 4. CDR3 coding DNA: TGTGCCAGCAGGACTAGCGGAGGGGAGCAGTTCTTC. Residues: CASRTSGGEQFF.

The chain combines TRBV6-5 with TRBJ2-5; 13 bases line up with TRBD2. V shed 1 base, J shed 3 bases, and the junction held 2 bases outside the gene matches. From germline, CDR1 is MNHEY and CDR2 SVGAGI. This CDR3 is built from 16 residues. CDR3 sequence: CASSYFTSGREETQYF. CDR3 DNA sequence: TGTGCCAGCAGTTACTTCACTAGCGGGAGGGAAGAGACCCAGTACTTC.

This clone was seen more than once but under ten times. This sequence joins TRBV30 and TRBJ2-7, with D hard to call. V lost 4 bases and J lost 4, with 11 bases in between. CDR1 is GTSNPN and CDR2 is SVGIG in the germline V gene (reference sequence). This CDR3 contains 12 residues. CDR3: CAWKGIRYEQYF. CDR3 nucleotide sequence: TGTGCCTGGAAGGGAATTCGTTACGAGCAGTACTTC. The variable domain in full, completed from reference TRBV30 and TRBJ2-7, reads SQTIHQWPATLVQPVGSPLSLECTVEGTSNPNLYWYRQAAGRGLQLLFYSVGIGQISSEVPQNLSASRPQDRQFILSSKKLLLSDSGFYLCAWKGIRYEQYFGPGTRLTVT.

The chain uses TRBV12-3 or TRBV12-4 and TRBJ1-5, with a tentative D call TRBD1 (6 bases). The CDR3 has 12 amino acids. V dropped 8 bases and J dropped 7 bases, with 12 bases sitting between them. CDR3 protein: CASRDTGQPQHF. The CDR3 DNA reads TGTGCCAGCCGGGACACAGGGCAGCCCCAGCATTTT.

The chain joins TRBV30 to TRBJ2-1; 7 bases line up with TRBD2. Germline trimming cut 5 bases from V and 9 bases from J; bases unmatched to any gene: 10. The CDR3 covers 13 residues. Looked up from germline, CDR1 is GTSNPN and CDR2 is SVGIG (reference sequence). The CDR3, as DNA: TGTGCCTGGGACCCCCTCCCGGGGGGTGAGCAGTTCTTC. Translating it yields CAWDPLPGGEQFF.

The rearrangement joins TRBV29-1 to TRBJ1-3; the D gene is possibly TRBD1 (5 bases). The CDR3 has 13 residues. Germline lookup yields CDR1 SQVTM and CDR2 ANQGSEA. Trimming stripped 3 bases from V and 7 bases from J, with 13 bases between. CDR3 sequence (DNA): TGCAGCGTTGATACGGGGACGAGGAACACCATATATTTT. Its protein product is CSVDTGTRNTIYF.

As DNA, the CDR3 is TGTGCCAGCAGCCTAAGGACTAGCCGGGAGACCCAGTACTTC. Protein: CASSLRTSRETQYF. This chain connects TRBV3-1 (or the pseudogene TRBV3-2) to TRBJ2-5; TRBD2 matches at 8 bases. V shed 4 bases, J shed 5 bases, and the junction held 6 bases outside the gene matches. The CDR3 contains 14 residues. Germline assignment: CDR1 LGHDT and CDR2 YNNKEL (reference sequence).

The CDR3 is CASTTSGNTGELFF. CDR3 sequence (DNA): TGTGCCAGCACTACTAGCGGGAATACCGGGGAGCTGTTTTTT. V gene TRBV6-5 combines with J gene TRBJ2-2; 10 bases align to TRBD2. After removal of 7 bases from V and 5 bases from J, the junction contained 4 bases not matched to a gene. Germline CDR1 reads MNHEY; CDR2 reads SVGAGI. The CDR3 runs to 14 residues.

The chain has TRBV6-2 or TRBV6-3 and TRBJ1-4; TRBD1 might be the D (5 bases). This CDR3 contains 14 residues. The V gene lost 5 bases and the J gene lost 7 bases, with 14 bases spanning the gap. Germline assignment: CDR1 MNHEY and CDR2 SVGEGT. CDR3 DNA sequence: TGTGCCAGCAGTCCGGGGGGGAAGCGTGAAAAACTGTTTTTT. It specifies CASSPGGKREKLFF.

This chain uses TRBV18 with TRBJ1-6, with D tentatively TRBD1 (6 bases). The CDR3 runs 13 residues. CDR1 is KGHSH and CDR2 is LQKENI in the germline V gene. Trimming took 8 bases from V and 7 from J, leaving 12 bases between them. DNA for the CDR3: TGTGCCAGCGGAACAGGGCTGAATTCACCCCTCCACTTT. Its protein is CASGTGLNSPLHF. Full variable domain (remainder filled in from reference TRBV18 and TRBJ1-6): NAGVMQNPRHLVRRRGQEARLRCSPMKGHSHVYWYRQLPEEGLKFMVYLQKENIIDESGMPKERFSAEFPKEGPSILRIQQVVRGDSAAYFCASGTGLNSPLHFGNGTRLTVT.

The chain has TRBV5-5 and TRBJ2-7, with 8 bases identical to TRBD1. Germline V gene sequence: CDR1 SGHKS, CDR2 YYEKEE (reference sequence). With 4 bases clipped from V and 4 bases from J, the junction kept 4 bases outside the gene matches. The CDR3 covers 13 residues. The CDR3 spells CASSPGGGYEQYF. CDR3 sequence (DNA): TGTGCCAGCAGCCCAGGGGGCGGGTACGAGCAGTACTTC.

In regard to this clone: At the DNA level, this CDR3 is encoded by other sequences in the same sample as well. CDR3 amino acids: CASSYSGFNQPQHF. In DNA form, the CDR3 reads TGTGCCAGCAGTTACTCAGGTTTCAATCAGCCCCAGCATTTT. The J gene is TRBJ1-5, the V gene TRBV6-5; D gene ambiguous. CDR3 size: 14 residues. Trimming took off 0 bases at V and 3 bases at J, with 6 bases between the two ends. The germline gives CDR1 MNHEY, CDR2 SVGAGI.

The chain couples TRBV15 to TRBJ1-2, with no clear D. The CDR3 covers 14 residues. Germline V gene lookup returns CDR1 LNHNV and CDR2 YYDKDF (reference sequence). V was trimmed by 0 bases and J by 0 bases, leaving 5 bases between them. Here the CDR3 reads CATSRDRANYGYTF. The CDR3 region has the DNA TGTGCCACCAGCAGAGATCGGGCTAACTATGGCTACACCTTC.

CDR3 in amino acids: CASKPGQGASPLHF. DNA of the CDR3: TGTGCCAGCAAACCGGGACAGGGGGCTTCACCCCTCCACTTT. The V and J genes are TRBV6-5 and TRBJ1-6, with 12 positions matching TRBD1. V lost 7 bases to trimming and J lost 9 bases; unmatched junction nucleotides: 4. Germline lookup yields CDR1 MNHEY and CDR2 SVGAGI. This CDR3 comprises 14 residues.

The V and J genes are TRBV5-8 and TRBJ2-2, with TRBD2 matching over 8 bases. The CDR3 has 16 residues. J gave up 4 bases and V 1 base, and 6 bases lay outside the gene matches. CDR1 is SGHTS, CDR2 YDEGEE, per germline. The CDR3 DNA is TGTGCCAGCAGCTTGTGGCGGGGGGTTTTCACCGGGGAGCTGTTTTTT. The encoded protein is CASSLWRGVFTGELFF.

V gene TRBV7-9 combines with J gene TRBJ1-3; D ambiguous. V was trimmed by 4 bases and J by 2 bases, leaving 15 bases between them. Looked up from germline, CDR1 is SEHNR and CDR2 is FQNEAQ (reference sequence). The CDR3 loop spans 16 amino acids. CDR3 protein: CASSSRTHIPGNTIYF. As DNA, the CDR3 is TGTGCCAGCAGCTCGAGGACCCATATACCTGGAAACACCATATATTTT.

This clone was seen only a few times. The chain combines TRBV19 with TRBJ1-2; TRBD1 agrees at 7 bases. This CDR3 comprises 15 residues. J lost 6 bases, V lost 2 bases, and 9 bases had no gene match. Germline CDR1 and CDR2: LNHDA and SQIVND (reference sequence). The CDR3 DNA reads TGTGCCAGTAGTATAACGGGACAGAGGGGACATGGCTACACCTTC. It translates to CASSITGQRGHGYTF.

This clone was detected a few times. The chain has TRBV11-1 and TRBJ1-6, with 8 bases aligning to TRBD1. The germline V gene encodes CDR1 SGHAT and CDR2 FQDESV (reference sequence). Trimming cost V 4 bases and J 7 bases; bases outside gene matches: 6. The CDR3 runs 15 residues. CDR3 coding DNA: TGTGCCAGCAGCTCGCAGGGGGCGCTGAATTCACCCCTCCACTTT. Its translation is CASSSQGALNSPLHF. Looking up the rest from reference TRBV11-1 and TRBJ1-6 gives the full variable domain: EAEVAQSPRYKITEKSQAVAFWCDPISGHATLYWYRQILGQGPELLVQFQDESVVDDSQLPKDRFSAERLKGVDSTLKIQPAELGDSAMYLCASSSQGALNSPLHFGNGTRLTVT.

The chain couples TRBV7-9 to TRBJ2-2; a weak D match, TRBD2 (5 bases). CDR3 length: 12 amino acids. The V gene's germline CDR1 is SEHNR and CDR2 FQNEAQ (reference sequence). Deletions cut 5 bases from V and 9 bases from J, with 10 bases between. CDR3 amino acids: CASSVDSWELFF. DNA of the CDR3: TGTGCCAGCAGCGTGGACTCCTGGGAGCTGTTTTTT.

This chain uses TRBV4-2 with TRBJ1-3; 8 bases are shared with TRBD1. This CDR3 spans 20 amino acids. Germline CDR1 is LGHNA and CDR2 is YNFKEQ. Unmatched junction bases numbered 14, after V lost 1 base and J lost 0 bases. CDR3 sequence reads: CASSQVSAGGDLSSGNTIYF. The CDR3 coding sequence is TGTGCCAGCAGCCAAGTCTCGGCAGGGGGCGATTTAAGCTCTGGAAACACCATATATTTT.